This TCR beta chain was sequenced for a study of OX40 agonist ivuxolimab in advanced cancers. This CDR3 has 17 amino acids. Trimming cost V 2 bases and J 2 bases; bases outside gene matches: 11. The germline V gene has CDR1 MNHNS and CDR2 SASEGT. Here immunoSEQ multiplex PCR was the method, and the copy in TCRdb shows in-frame clones only, minus some. This table has 100,000 or so clones, around 87% appearing once. This TCR was sampled from an adult with an advanced solid tumor such as melanoma, head and neck, liver or kidney cancer. The chain combines TRBV6-1 with TRBJ2-7; 8 bases match TRBD1. Sample: CD4+ or CD8+ T cells sorted from blood, taken in a trial of the OX40 agonist ivuxolimab. CDR3 DNA sequence: TGTGCCAGCAGTGAACGGTCGTCCACGACAGGGGCCTACGAGCAGTACTTC. This codes for CASSERSSTTGAYEQYF.